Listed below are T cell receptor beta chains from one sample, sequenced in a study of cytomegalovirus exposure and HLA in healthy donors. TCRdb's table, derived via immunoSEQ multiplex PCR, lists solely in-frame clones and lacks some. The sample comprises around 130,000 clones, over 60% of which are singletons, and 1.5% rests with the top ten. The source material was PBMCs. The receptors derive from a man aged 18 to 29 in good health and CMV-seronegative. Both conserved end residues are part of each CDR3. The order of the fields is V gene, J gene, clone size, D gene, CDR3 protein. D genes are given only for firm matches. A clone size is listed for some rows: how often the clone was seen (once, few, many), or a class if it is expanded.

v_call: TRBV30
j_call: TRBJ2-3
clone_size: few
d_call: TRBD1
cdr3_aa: CAWGTATDTQYF

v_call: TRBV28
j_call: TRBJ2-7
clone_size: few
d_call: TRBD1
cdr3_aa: CATWGQGKAEQYF

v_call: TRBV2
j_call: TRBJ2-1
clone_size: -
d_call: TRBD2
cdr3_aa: CASSDWGGIYNEQFF

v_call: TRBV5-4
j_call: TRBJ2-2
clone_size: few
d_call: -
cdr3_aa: CASSIDSGELFF

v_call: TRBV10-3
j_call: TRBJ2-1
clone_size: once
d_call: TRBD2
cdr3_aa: CAISGGSGGSEQFF

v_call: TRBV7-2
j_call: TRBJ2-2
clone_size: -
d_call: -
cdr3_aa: CASSLGEGGELFF

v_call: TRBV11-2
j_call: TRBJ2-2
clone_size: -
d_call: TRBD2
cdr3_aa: CASSLVPGGQGGELFF

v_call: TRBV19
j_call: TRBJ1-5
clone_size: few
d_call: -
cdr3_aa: CASSRQGLQPQHF

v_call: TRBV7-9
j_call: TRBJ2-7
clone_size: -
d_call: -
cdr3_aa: CASSSAGTPPYEQYF

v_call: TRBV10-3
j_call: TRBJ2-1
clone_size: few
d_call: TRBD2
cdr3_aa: CAIASGGLAGESSYNEQFF

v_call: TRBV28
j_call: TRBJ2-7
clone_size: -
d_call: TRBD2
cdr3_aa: CASSKVAGALGEQYF

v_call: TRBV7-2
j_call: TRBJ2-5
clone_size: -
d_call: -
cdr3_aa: CASSTKRRTQETQYF

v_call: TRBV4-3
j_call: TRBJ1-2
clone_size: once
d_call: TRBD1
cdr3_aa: CASSPGQGNYGYTF

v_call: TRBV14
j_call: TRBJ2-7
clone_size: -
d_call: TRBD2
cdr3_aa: CASTSSRGGRSEQYF

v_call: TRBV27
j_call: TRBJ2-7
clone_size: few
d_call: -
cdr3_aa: CASSFRGTSSYEQYF

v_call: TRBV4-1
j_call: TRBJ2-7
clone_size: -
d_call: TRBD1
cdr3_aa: CASSHRQGFSSEQYF

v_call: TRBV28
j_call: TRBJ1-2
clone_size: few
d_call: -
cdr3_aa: CASSEKSGYTF

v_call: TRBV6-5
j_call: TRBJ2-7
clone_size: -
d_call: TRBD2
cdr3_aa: CASSRSLAVPSEQYF

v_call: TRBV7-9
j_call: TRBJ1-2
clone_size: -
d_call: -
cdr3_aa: CASSPGGGGGYTF

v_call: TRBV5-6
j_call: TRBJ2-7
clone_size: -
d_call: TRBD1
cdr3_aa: CASSIRQGYEQYF

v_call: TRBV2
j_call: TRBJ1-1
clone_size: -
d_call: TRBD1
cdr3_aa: CASSTRIRDRGRGTEAFF

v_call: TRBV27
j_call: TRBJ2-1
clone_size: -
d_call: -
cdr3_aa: CASSFLSPGSTSYNEQFF

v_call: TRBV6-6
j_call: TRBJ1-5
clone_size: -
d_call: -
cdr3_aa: CASRPPGEAGVSPQHF

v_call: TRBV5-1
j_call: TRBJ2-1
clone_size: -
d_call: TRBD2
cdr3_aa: CASSLVGTSLHNEQFF

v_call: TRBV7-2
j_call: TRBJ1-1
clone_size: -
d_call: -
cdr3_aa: CASSLLQTAEAFF

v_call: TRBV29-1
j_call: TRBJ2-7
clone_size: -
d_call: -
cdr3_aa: CSVAQTPESSYEQYF

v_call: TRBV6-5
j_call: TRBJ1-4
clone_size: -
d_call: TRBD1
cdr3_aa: CASRSQGARGKLFF

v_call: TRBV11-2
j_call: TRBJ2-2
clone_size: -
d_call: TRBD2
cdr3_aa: CASSSGRGELFF

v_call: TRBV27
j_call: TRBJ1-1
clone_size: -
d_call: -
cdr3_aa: CASSLQGRGNTEAFF

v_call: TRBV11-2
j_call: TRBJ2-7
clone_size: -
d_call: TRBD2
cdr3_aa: CASSLPFRLAGLYEQYF

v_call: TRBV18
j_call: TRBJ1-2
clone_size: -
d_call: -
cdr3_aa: CASSTSGQINYGYTF

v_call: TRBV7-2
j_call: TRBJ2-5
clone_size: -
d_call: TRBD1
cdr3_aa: CASSEQGGQETQYF

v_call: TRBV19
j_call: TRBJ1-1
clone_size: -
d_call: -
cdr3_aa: CASSIARFSTEAFF

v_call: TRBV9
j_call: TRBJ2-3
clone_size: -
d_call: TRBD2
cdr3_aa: CASSRGRRESDTQYF

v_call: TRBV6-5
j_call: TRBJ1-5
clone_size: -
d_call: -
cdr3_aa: CASSQRVSNQPQHF

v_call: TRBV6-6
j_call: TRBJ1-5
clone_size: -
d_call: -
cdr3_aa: CASSYRHINQPQHF

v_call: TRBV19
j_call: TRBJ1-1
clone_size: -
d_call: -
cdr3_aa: CASSIGPEAFF

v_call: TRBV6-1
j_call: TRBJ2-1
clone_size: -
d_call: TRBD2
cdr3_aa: CAGRTSGYNEQFF

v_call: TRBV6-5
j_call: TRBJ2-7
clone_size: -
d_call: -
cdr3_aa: CASRSTGSSYEQYF

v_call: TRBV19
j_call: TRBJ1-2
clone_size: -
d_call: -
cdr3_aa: CASSIWPPGADYGYTF

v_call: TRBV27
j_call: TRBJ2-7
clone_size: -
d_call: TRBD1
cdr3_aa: CASSLGQGSYEQYF

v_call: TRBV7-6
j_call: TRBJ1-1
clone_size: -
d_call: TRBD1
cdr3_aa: CASSPRTGGGTEAFF

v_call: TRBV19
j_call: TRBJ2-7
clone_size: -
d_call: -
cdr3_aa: CASSIRTGESYEQYF

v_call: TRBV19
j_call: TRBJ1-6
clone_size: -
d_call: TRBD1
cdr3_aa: CASSNQGVASPLHF

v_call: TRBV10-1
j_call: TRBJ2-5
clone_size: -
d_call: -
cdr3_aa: CASSDTGVGEETQYF

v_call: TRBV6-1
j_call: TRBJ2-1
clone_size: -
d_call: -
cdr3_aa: CASKGLGGSVEQFF

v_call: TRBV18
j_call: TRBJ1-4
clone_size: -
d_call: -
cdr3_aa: CASSPGGNEKLFF

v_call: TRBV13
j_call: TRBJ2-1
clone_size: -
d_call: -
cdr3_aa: CASSSSVSMFKGEGGNEQFF